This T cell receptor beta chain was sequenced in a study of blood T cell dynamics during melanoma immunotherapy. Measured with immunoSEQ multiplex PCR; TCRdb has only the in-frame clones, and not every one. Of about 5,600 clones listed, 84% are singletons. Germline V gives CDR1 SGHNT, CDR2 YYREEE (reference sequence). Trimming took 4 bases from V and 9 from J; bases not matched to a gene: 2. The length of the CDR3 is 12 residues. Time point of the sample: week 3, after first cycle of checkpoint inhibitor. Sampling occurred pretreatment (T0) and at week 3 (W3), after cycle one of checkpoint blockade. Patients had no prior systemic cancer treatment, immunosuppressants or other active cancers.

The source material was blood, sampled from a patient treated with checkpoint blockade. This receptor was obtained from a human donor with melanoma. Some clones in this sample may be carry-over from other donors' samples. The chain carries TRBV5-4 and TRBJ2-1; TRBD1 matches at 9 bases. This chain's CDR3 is CASSEDRGEQFF. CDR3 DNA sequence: TGTGCCAGCAGCGAGGACAGGGGTGAGCAGTTCTTC.